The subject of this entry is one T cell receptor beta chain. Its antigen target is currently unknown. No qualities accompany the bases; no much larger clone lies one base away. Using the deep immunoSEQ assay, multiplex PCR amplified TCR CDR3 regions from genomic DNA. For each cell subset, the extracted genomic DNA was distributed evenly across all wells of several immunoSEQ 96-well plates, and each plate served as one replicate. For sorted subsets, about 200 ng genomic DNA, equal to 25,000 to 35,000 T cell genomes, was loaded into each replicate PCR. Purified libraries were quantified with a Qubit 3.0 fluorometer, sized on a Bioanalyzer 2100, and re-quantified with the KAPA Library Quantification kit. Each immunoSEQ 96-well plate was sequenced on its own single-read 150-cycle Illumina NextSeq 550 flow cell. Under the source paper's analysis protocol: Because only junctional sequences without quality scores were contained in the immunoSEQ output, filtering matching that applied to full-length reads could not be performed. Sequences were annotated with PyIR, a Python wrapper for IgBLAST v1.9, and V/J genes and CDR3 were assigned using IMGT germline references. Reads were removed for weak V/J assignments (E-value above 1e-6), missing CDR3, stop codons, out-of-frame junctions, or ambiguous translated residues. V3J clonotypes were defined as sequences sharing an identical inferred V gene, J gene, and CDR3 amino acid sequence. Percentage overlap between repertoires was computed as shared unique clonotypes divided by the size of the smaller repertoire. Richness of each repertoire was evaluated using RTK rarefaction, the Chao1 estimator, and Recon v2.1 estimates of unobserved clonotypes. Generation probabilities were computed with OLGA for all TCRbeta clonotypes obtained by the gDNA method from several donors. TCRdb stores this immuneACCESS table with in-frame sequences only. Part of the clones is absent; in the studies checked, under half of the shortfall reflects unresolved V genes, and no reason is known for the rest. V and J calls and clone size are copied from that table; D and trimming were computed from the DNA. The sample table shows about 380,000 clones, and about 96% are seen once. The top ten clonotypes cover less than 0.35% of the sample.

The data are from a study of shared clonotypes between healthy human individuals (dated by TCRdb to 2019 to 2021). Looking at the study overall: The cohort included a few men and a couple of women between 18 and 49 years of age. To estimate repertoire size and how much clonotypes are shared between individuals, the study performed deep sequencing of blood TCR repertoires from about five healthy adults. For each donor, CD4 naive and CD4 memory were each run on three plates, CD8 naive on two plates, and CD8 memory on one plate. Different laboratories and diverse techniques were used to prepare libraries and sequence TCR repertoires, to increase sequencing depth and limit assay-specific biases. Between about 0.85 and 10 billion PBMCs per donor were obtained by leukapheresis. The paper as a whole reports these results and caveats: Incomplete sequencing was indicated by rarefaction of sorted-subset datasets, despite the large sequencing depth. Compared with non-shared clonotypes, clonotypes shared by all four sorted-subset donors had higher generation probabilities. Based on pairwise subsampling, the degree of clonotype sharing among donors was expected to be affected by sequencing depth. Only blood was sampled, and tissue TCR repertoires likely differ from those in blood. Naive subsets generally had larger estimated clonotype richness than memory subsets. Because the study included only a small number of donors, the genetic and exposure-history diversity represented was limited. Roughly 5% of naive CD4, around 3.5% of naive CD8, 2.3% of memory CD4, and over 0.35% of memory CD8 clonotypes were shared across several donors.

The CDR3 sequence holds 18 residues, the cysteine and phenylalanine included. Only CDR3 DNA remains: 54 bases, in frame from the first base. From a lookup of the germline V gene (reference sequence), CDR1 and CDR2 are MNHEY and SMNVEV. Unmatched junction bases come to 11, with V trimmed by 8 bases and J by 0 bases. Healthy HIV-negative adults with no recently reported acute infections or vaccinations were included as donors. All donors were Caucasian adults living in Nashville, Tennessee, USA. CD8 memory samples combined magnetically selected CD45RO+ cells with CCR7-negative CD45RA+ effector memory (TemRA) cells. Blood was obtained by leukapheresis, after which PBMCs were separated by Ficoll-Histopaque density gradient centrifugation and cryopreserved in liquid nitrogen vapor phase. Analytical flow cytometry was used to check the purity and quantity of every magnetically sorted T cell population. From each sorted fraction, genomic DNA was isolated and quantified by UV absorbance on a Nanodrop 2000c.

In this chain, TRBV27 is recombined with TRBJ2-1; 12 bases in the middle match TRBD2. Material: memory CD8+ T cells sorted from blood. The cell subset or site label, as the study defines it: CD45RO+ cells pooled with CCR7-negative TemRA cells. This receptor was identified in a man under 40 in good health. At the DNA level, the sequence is TGTGCCAGCTCCAAGCTAGCGGGAGGGCTACACTCCTACAATGAGCAGTTCTTC. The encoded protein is CASSKLAGGLHSYNEQFF.